A selection of T cell receptor beta chains follows, all from one sample in a study of T cell responses to AZD1222 COVID-19 vaccine. Using immunoSEQ multiplex PCR, the repertoire was profiled, and TCRdb retains in-frame clones only, with some absent. In the table there are 75,000 to 95,000 clones, around 90% of which are singletons. Sequencing was performed on peripheral blood, taken on day 0 of AZD1222 vaccination. These receptors were taken from an adult in good health. CDR3s include the opening cysteine and the closing phenylalanine or tryptophan. The D gene is left open where the match is weak.

>TRBV10-3|TRBJ2-3|-
CAISGIVATKDTQYF
>TRBV2|TRBJ1-1|-
CASMALPMNTEAFF
>TRBV12-5|TRBJ1-5|TRBD1
CASAPPGTGVQPQHF
>TRBV7-9|TRBJ1-2|-
CASSLGARRFYGYTF
>TRBV11-3|TRBJ2-7|-
CASSTEGRGEQYF
>TRBV10-3|TRBJ2-1|TRBD2
CAISDALASNSNEQFF
>TRBV18|TRBJ2-7|-
CASSPGEEQYF
>TRBV7-3|TRBJ1-2|-
CASSLLEGLGYTF
>TRBV19|TRBJ2-1|-
CASSTYRDNEQFF
>TRBV6-2/TRBV6-3|TRBJ2-3|-
CASSYGGPTTDTQYF
>TRBV11-3|TRBJ1-2|-
CASSPPGAGVYGYTF
>TRBV6-5|TRBJ1-2|-
CASSYSGSHNYGYTF
>TRBV7-9|TRBJ2-6|-
CASNPGRSGANVLTF
>TRBV6-1|TRBJ2-7|-
CASQGSSYEQYF
>TRBV5-1|TRBJ2-7|TRBD2
CASSLVGLAGGSYEQYF
>TRBV11-2|TRBJ2-7|TRBD1
CASSFRDRGGEQYF
>TRBV10-3|TRBJ2-7|-
CAISEGGRTATYEQYF
>TRBV7-6|TRBJ2-6|TRBD2
CASSLGRAGGYSGANVLTF
>TRBV7-4|TRBJ1-1|-
CASSSTQATVVTNEAFF
>TRBV18|TRBJ1-4|-
CASSPAVNEKLFF
>TRBV3-1/TRBV3-2|TRBJ2-5|TRBD2
CASSPGTSRETQYF
>TRBV12-3/TRBV12-4|TRBJ2-3|-
CASTATDTQYF